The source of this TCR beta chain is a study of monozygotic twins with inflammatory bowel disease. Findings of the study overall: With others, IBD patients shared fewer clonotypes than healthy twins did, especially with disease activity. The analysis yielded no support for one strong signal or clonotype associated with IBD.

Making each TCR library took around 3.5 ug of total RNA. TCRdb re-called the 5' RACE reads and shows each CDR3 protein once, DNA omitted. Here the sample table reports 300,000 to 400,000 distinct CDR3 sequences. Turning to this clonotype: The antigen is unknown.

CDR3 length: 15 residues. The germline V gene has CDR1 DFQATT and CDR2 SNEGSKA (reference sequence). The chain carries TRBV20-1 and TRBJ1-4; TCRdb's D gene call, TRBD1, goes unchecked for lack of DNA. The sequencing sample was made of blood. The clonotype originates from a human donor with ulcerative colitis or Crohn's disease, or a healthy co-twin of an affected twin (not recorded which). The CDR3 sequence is CSARVEGVTNEKLFF.